This passage covers 17 T cell receptor beta chains from one sample sequenced in a study of early T cells in non-severe SARS-CoV-2 infection. A single record per CDR3 protein comes from TCRdb applying MiXCR to the 5' RACE reads. Here the sample spans around 57,000 distinct CDR3 sequences, 9.5% to 13% being singletons. What was sequenced was whole blood. Receptors were obtained from an adult who was a healthcare worker with PCR-confirmed SARS-CoV-2 infection or an uninfected control (not recorded which).

The rearrangement uses TRBV10-3 and TRBJ2-7, with D perhaps matching TRBD1 (6 bases). Trimming left V 5 bases short and J 0 bases short, with 11 bases between. Germline CDR1 reads ENHRY; CDR2 reads SYGVKD. The CDR3 is 14 amino acids. In nucleotides, the CDR3 is TGTGCCATCAGTTCCGGACAGTCCTCCTACGAGCAGTACTTC. The encoded protein is CAISSGQSSYEQYF.

This sequence joins TRBV7-9 and TRBJ2-3; D uncertain. The CDR3 extends over 15 amino acids. Per germline, CDR1 SEHNR and CDR2 FQNEAQ (reference sequence). The V end lost 2 bases, the J end lost 2 bases, and 11 bases lay between the germline ends. The CDR3 spells CASSLILIATDTQYF. The CDR3 region has the DNA TGTGCCAGCAGCTTAATTTTAATAGCCACAGATACGCAGTATTTT.

Concerning this clonotype: At one end, the junction sequence differs from germline, possibly due to a read error. The V and J genes are TRBV6-5 and TRBJ1-4, with D perhaps matching TRBD1 (6 bases). The CDR3 covers 13 residues. CDR1 is MNHEY and CDR2 is SVGAGI in the germline V gene. This CDR3 reads CVSRGRAGEKLFF. The CDR3 DNA reads TGTGTCAGCAGGGGCAGGGCGGGTGAAAAACTGTTTTTT.

This clonotype came up many times. The chain couples TRBV29-1 to TRBJ2-2; D is unresolved. Trimming took 0 bases from V and 5 from J, leaving 10 bases between them. Germline V gene data show CDR1 as SQVTM and CDR2 as ANQGSEA. The CDR3 has 14 amino acids. The chain's CDR3 is CSVEDRPITGELFF. The CDR3 bases are TGCAGCGTTGAAGACAGGCCTATAACCGGGGAGCTGTTTTTT.

The chain couples TRBV7-6 to TRBJ2-3; D remains ambiguous. Trimming took 5 bases from V and 6 from J, leaving 21 bases between them. This CDR3 has 16 amino acids. Germline-derived CDR1 and CDR2 are SGHVS and FNYEAQ. The CDR3 sequence: CASSPGTSDKGDTQYF. In DNA form, the CDR3 reads TGTGCCAGCAGCCCGGGTACATCAGACAAGGGTGATACGCAGTATTTT.

This clonotype has a count of ten or more. The chain is built from TRBV11-2 and TRBJ2-7, with D perhaps assigned TRBD1 or TRBD2 (5 bases each). V lost 5 bases, J lost 2 bases, and 13 bases lay in between. The CDR3 totals 14 residues. Germline V gene lookup returns CDR1 SGHAT and CDR2 FQNNGV. The CDR3 is CASSASRGPYEQYF. Here the CDR3 DNA reads TGTGCCAGCAGCGCCTCCCGGGGCCCCTACGAGCAGTACTTC.

This clonotype was counted only a few times. This chain connects TRBV24-1 to TRBJ2-2, with D unresolved. The V gene's germline CDR1 is KGHDR and CDR2 SFDVKD. The CDR3 is 15 residues long. Trimming took off 3 bases at V and 3 bases at J, with 10 bases between the two ends. CDR3 in DNA: TGTGCCACCAGTGATCCCACTACTTACACCGGGGAGCTGTTTTTT. It encodes CATSDPTTYTGELFF.

This clonotype was recorded a few times. This sequence joins TRBV19 and TRBJ2-5; D is unresolved. V was trimmed by 0 bases and J by 3 bases, leaving 5 bases between them. The CDR3 extends over 13 amino acids. Germline CDR1 reads LNHDA; CDR2 reads SQIVND (reference sequence). The CDR3 loop is CASSIDPEETQYF. Here the CDR3 DNA reads TGTGCCAGTAGTATAGATCCGGAAGAGACCCAGTACTTC.

This clonotype came up a few times. This chain links TRBV28 with TRBJ2-7; D possibly corresponds to TRBD2 (5 bases). From germline, CDR1 is MDHEN and CDR2 SYDVKM. With 6 bases removed from V and 3 bases from J, the gap between germline ends came to 18 bases. The CDR3 runs to 15 residues. In DNA, the CDR3 is TGTGCCAGCAGCGGGAAAGAGAGGCCAGACTACGAGCAGTACTTC. Translation: CASSGKERPDYEQYF.

This clonotype was counted only a few times. The chain links TRBV11-2 to TRBJ2-5; D gene uncertain. The CDR3 sequence is 16 residues long. The germline V gene has CDR1 SGHAT and CDR2 FQNNGV. V was clipped by 5 bases and J by 2 bases, with 18 bases between them. The CDR3 spells CASSQKGRKLQETQYF. The DNA for the CDR3 is TGTGCCAGCAGCCAGAAAGGACGGAAACTTCAAGAGACCCAGTACTTC.

The chain couples TRBV10-3 to TRBJ2-3; D uncertain. Trimming removed 6 bases at V and 5 bases at J, with 18 bases between. CDR1 and CDR2 (germline): ENHRY, SYGVKD. The CDR3 contains 15 residues. CDR3 protein: CAIRTTGHQKDTQYF. The DNA of the CDR3 is TGTGCCATCAGGACCACGGGCCACCAAAAAGATACGCAGTATTTT.

In this sample, this clonotype turned up a few times. J is TRBJ2-1 and V is TRBV20-1; D is unresolved. Germline-derived CDR1 and CDR2 are DFQATT and SNEGSKA (reference sequence). The CDR3 consists of 12 residues. The ends were cut back, 2 bases at V and 2 bases at J, with 4 bases in the middle. CDR3 nucleotides: TGCAGTGCTAGATTACCCTACAATGAGCAGTTCTTC. Residues: CSARLPYNEQFF.

The rearrangement uses TRBV29-1 and TRBJ1-1; 7 nucleotides align to TRBD1. Germline V gene sequence: CDR1 SQVTM, CDR2 ANQGSEA. The V gene end was trimmed by 4 bases and the J gene end by 9 bases; junction bases not matched to a gene: 8. This CDR3 contains 12 residues. The CDR3 DNA follows: TGCAGCGTTGTTATTGGGACAGACCAAGCTTTCTTT. This encodes CSVVIGTDQAFF.

This clonotype was counted between two and nine times. The rearrangement joins TRBV5-1 to TRBJ1-1; TRBD1 might be the D (6 bases). V lost 0 bases to trimming and J lost 5 bases, with 14 bases between them. From germline, CDR1 is SGHRS and CDR2 YFSETQ. The CDR3 extends over 15 amino acids. The CDR3 DNA follows: TGCGCCAGCAGCTTGGGGACTCAGGGGCGTACTGAAGCTTTCTTT. The encoded protein is CASSLGTQGRTEAFF.

This chain connects TRBV9 to TRBJ2-2; TRBD1 matches at 7 bases. V gave up 4 bases and J gave up 4 bases; unmatched junction bases: 7. Germline V gene data show CDR1 as SGDLS and CDR2 as YYNGEE. The CDR3 has 15 amino acids. CDR3 sequence reads: CASSSQGLGTGELFF. CDR3 coding DNA: TGTGCCAGCAGCTCACAGGGGTTAGGCACCGGGGAGCTGTTTTTT.

This clonotype was counted ten times or more. The chain has TRBV20-1 and TRBJ2-1, with no clear D. Trimming took 6 bases from V and 0 from J, leaving 6 bases between them. CDR3 length: 12 amino acids. Germline lookup yields CDR1 DFQATT and CDR2 SNEGSKA (reference sequence). This CDR3 reads CSATVSYNEQFF. The CDR3 coding sequence is TGCAGTGCAACCGTCTCCTACAATGAGCAGTTCTTC.

In its sample, this clonotype was seen many times. This rearrangement joins TRBV5-4 to TRBJ2-2, with 9 bases aligning to TRBD2. Unmatched junction bases numbered 3, after V lost 0 bases and J lost 6 bases. Germline values: CDR1 SGHNT, CDR2 YYREEE (reference sequence). The CDR3 length is 15 residues. The CDR3 coding sequence is TGTGCCAGCAGCTTGGAACTAGCGGGTGCCGGGGAGCTGTTTTTT. Protein: CASSLELAGAGELFF.